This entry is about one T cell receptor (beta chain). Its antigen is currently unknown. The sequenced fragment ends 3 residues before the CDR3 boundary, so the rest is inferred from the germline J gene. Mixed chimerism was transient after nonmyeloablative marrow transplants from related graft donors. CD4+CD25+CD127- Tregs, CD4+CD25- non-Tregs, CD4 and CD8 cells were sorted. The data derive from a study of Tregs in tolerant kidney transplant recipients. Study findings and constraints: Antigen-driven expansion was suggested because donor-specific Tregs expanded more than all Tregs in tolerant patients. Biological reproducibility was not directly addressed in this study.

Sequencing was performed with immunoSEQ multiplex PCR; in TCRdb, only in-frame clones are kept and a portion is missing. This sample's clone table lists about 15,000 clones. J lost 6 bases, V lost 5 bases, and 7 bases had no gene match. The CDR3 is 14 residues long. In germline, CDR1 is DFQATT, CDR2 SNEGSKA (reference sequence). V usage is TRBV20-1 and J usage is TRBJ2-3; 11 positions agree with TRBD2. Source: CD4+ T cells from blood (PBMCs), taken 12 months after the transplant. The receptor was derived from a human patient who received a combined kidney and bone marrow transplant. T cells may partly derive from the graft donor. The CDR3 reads CSAFSGRALDTQYF. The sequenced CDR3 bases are TGCAGTGCTTTTAGCGGGAGGGCCTTGGATACG.